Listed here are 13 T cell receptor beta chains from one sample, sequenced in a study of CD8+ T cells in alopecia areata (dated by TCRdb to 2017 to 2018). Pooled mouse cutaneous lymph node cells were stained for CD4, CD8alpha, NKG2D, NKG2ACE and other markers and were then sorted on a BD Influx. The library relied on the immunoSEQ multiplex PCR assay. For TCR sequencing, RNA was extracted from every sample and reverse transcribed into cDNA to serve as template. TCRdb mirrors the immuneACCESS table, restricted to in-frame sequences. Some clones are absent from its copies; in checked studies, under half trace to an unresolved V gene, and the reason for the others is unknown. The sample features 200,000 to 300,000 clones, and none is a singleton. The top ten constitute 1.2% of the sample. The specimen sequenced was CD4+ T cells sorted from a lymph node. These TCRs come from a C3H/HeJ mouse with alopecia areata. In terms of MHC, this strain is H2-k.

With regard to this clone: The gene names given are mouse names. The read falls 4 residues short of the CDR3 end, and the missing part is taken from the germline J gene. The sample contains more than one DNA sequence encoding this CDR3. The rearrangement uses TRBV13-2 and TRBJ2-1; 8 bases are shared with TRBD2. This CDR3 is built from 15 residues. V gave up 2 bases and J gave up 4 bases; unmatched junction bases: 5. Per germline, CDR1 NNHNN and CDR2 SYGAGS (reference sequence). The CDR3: CASGEGLGGYAEQFF. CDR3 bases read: TGTGCCAGCGGTGAGGGGCTGGGGGGTTATGCT.

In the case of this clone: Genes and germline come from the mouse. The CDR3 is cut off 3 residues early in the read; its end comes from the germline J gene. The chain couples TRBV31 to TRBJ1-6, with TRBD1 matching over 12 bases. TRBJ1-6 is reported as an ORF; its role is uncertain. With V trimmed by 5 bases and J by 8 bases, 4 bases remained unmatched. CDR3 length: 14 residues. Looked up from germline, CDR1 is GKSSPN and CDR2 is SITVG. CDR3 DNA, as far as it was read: TGTGCCTGGGGGGGACAGGGGGCCGATTCGCCC. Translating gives CAWGGQGADSP. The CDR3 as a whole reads CAWGGQGADSPLYF.

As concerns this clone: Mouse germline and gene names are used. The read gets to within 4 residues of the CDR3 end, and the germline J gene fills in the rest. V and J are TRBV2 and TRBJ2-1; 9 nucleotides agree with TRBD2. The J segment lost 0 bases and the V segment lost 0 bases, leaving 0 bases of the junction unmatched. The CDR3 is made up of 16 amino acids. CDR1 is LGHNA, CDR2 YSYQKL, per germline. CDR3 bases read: TGTGCCAGCAGCCAAGAGACTGGGGGTAACTATGCT. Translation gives CASSQETGGNYA. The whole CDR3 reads CASSQETGGNYAEQFF.

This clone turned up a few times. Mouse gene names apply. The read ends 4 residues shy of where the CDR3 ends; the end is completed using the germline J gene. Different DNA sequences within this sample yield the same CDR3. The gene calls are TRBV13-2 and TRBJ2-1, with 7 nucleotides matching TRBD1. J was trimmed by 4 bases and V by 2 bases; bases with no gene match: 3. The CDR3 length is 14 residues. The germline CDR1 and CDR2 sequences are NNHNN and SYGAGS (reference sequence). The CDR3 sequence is CASGDPGQYAEQFF. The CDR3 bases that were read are TGTGCCAGCGGTGACCCGGGACAGTATGCT.

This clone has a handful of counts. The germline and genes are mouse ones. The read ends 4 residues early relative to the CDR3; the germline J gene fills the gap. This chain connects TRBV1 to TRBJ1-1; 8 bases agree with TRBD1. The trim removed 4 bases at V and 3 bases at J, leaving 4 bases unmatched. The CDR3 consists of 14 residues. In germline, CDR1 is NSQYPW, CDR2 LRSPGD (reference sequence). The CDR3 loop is CTCSGQGWDTEVFF. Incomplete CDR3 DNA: TGCACCTGCAGTGGACAGGGGTGGGACACA.

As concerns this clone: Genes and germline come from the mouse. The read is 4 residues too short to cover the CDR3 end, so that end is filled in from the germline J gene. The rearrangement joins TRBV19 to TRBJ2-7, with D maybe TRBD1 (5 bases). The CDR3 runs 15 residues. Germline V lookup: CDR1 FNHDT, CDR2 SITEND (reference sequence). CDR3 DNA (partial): TGTGCCAGCAGTATTGAGGGGAAGGGGATATAT. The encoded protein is CASSIEGKGIY. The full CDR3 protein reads CASSIEGKGIYEQYF.

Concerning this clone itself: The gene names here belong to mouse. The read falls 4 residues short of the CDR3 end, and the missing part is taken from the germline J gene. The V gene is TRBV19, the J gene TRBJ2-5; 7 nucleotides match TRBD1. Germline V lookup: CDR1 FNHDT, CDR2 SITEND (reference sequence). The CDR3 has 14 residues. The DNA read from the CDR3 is TGTGCCAGCAGTCGCCCGACAGGGAGGGAC. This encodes CASSRPTGRD. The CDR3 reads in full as CASSRPTGRDTQYF.

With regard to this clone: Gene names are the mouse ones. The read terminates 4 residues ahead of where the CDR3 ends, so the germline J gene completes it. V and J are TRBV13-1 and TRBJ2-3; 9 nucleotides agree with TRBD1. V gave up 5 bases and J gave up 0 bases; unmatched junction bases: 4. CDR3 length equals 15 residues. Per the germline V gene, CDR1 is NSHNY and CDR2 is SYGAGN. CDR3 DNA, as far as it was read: TGTGCCAGCAGATACAGGGGGCCTAGTGCAGAA. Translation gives CASRYRGPSAE. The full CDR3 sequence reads CASRYRGPSAETLYF.

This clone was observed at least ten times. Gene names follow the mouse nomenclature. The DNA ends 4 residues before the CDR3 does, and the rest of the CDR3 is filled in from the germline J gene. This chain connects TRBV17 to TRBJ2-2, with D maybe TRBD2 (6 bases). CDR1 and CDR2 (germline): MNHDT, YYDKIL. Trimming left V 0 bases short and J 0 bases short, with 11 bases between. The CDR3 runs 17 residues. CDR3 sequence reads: CASSRDGTPANTGQLYF. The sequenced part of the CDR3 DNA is TGTGCTAGCAGTAGAGATGGGACTCCGGCAAACACCGGG.

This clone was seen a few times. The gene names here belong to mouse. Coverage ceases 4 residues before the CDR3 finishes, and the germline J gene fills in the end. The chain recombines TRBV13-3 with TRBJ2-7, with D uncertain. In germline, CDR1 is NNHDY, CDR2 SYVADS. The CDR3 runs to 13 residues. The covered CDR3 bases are TGTGCCAGCAGTGATCGCAGAAATTAT. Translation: CASSDRRNY. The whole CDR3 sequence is CASSDRRNYEQYF.

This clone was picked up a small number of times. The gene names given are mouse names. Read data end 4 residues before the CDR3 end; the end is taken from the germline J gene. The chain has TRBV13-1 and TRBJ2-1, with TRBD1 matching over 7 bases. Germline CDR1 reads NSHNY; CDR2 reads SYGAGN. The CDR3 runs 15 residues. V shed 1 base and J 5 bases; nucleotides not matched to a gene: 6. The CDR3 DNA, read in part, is TGTGCCAGCAGTGATCAATCCGGGACAGATGCT. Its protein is CASSDQSGTDA. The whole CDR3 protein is CASSDQSGTDAEQFF.

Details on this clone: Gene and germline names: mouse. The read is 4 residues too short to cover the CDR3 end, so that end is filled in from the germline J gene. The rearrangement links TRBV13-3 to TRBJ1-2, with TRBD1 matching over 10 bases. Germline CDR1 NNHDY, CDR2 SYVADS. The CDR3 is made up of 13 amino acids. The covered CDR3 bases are TGTGCCAGCAGCCCAGACAGGGGGCTC. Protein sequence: CASSPDRGL. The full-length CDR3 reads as CASSPDRGLDYTF.

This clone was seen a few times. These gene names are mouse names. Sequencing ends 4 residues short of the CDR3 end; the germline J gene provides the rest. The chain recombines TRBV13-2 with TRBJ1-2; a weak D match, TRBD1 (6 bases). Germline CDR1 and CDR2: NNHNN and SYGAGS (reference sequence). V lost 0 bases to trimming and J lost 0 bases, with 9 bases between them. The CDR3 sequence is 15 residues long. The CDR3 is CASGDGGTPNSDYTF. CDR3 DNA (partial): TGTGCCAGCGGTGATGGAGGGACACCAAACTCC.